This is a list of T cell receptor beta chains from one sample in a study of control samples from healthy donors and cancer patients. Data came from immunoSEQ multiplex PCR; TCRdb stores just in-frame clones and leaves some out. The sample contains 100,000 to 150,000 clones, over 75% of which appear only once. The sequencing input was blood. Receptors originate from a middle-aged man in good health. CDR3s include the opening cysteine and the closing phenylalanine or tryptophan. The order of the fields is CDR3 DNA, CDR3 protein, V gene, J gene, D gene, clone size. D genes are given only for firm matches. Clone size appears in some rows only: once, few, many, or a class for an expanded clone.

CDR3 DNA: TGTGCCAGCAGCACAACCACAGACTTCCAAGAGACCCAGTACTTC
CDR3 protein: CASSTTTDFQETQYF
V gene: TRBV3-1/TRBV3-2
J gene: TRBJ2-5
D gene: NA
clone size: NA

CDR3 DNA: TGTGCCAGCAGTGGGGAGGACGGGAATGAAAAACTGTTTTTT
CDR3 protein: CASSGEDGNEKLFF
V gene: TRBV2
J gene: TRBJ1-4
D gene: NA
clone size: NA

CDR3 DNA: TGTGCCAGTAGTATTGTGAGGGCAGGGGGCGAAGGCTACACCTTC
CDR3 protein: CASSIVRAGGEGYTF
V gene: TRBV19
J gene: TRBJ1-2
D gene: TRBD1
clone size: NA

CDR3 DNA: TGTGCCAGCAGTTTAAAAAGCTCCTATAATTCACCCCTCCACTTT
CDR3 protein: CASSLKSSYNSPLHF
V gene: TRBV28
J gene: TRBJ1-6
D gene: NA
clone size: NA

CDR3 DNA: TGTGCCAGCAGTCGAGGACATGCCACCGGGGAGCTGTTTTTT
CDR3 protein: CASSRGHATGELFF
V gene: TRBV6-5
J gene: TRBJ2-2
D gene: NA
clone size: NA

CDR3 DNA: TGTGCCAGCAGCGACCCCCACCGGGCAGGGGAGGCAACGGATGAAAAACTGTTTTTT
CDR3 protein: CASSDPHRAGEATDEKLFF
V gene: TRBV9
J gene: TRBJ1-4
D gene: NA
clone size: NA

CDR3 DNA: TGTGCCAGCAGCCAAGGACAGGGGGCGCGAAGGGAGCTGTTTTTT
CDR3 protein: CASSQGQGARRELFF
V gene: TRBV3-1/TRBV3-2
J gene: TRBJ2-2
D gene: TRBD1
clone size: once

CDR3 DNA: TGTGCCAGCAGCCCCCAGACTAGCGAGCTCGAGCAGTTCTTC
CDR3 protein: CASSPQTSELEQFF
V gene: TRBV7-3
J gene: TRBJ2-1
D gene: TRBD2
clone size: once

CDR3 DNA: TGTGCCAGCAGCTTAGACGATTCCGGGGTTGAAGCTTTCTTT
CDR3 protein: CASSLDDSGVEAFF
V gene: TRBV7-6
J gene: TRBJ1-1
D gene: NA
clone size: NA

CDR3 DNA: TGTGCCAGCAGCTTGTCCCCAGGGAACACTGAAGCTTTCTTT
CDR3 protein: CASSLSPGNTEAFF
V gene: TRBV5-4
J gene: TRBJ1-1
D gene: NA
clone size: NA

CDR3 DNA: TGTGCCAGCAGCCTACAGGTTACGAATGAGCAGTTCTTC
CDR3 protein: CASSLQVTNEQFF
V gene: TRBV5-6
J gene: TRBJ2-1
D gene: NA
clone size: NA

CDR3 DNA: TGTGCCAGCAGTGAAGAGAGGGACAGTTTAGCTTTCTTT
CDR3 protein: CASSEERDSLAFF
V gene: TRBV2
J gene: TRBJ1-1
D gene: TRBD1
clone size: NA

CDR3 DNA: TGTGCCAGTAGTATGAGGCTAGCGGGGGGTATGGTCGGGGAGCTGTTTTTT
CDR3 protein: CASSMRLAGGMVGELFF
V gene: TRBV19
J gene: TRBJ2-2
D gene: TRBD2
clone size: NA

CDR3 DNA: TGTGCCAGCAGTTTTTCGGGGGGCTCTGGAAACACCATATATTTT
CDR3 protein: CASSFSGGSGNTIYF
V gene: TRBV27
J gene: TRBJ1-3
D gene: NA
clone size: NA

CDR3 DNA: TGTGCCAGCCTTCGGGGTTACAATGAGCAGTTCTTC
CDR3 protein: CASLRGYNEQFF
V gene: TRBV6-5
J gene: TRBJ2-1
D gene: NA
clone size: NA

CDR3 DNA: TGTGCCATCAGTGACAACAGGGGAAATAGCTATGGCTACACCTTC
CDR3 protein: CAISDNRGNSYGYTF
V gene: TRBV10-3
J gene: TRBJ1-2
D gene: TRBD1
clone size: once

CDR3 DNA: TGCGCCAGCAGCTTGTGGGCAAGCTCTGGGGCCAACGTCCTGACTTTC
CDR3 protein: CASSLWASSGANVLTF
V gene: TRBV5-1
J gene: TRBJ2-6
D gene: NA
clone size: NA

CDR3 DNA: TGTGCCAGCAGCTTTTTCTATTTCACAGGGGATTCACCCCTCCACTTT
CDR3 protein: CASSFFYFTGDSPLHF
V gene: TRBV5-5
J gene: TRBJ1-6
D gene: TRBD1
clone size: NA

CDR3 DNA: TGCGCCAGCAGCGTGGACGTCTACTATGGCTACACCTTC
CDR3 protein: CASSVDVYYGYTF
V gene: TRBV5-1
J gene: TRBJ1-2
D gene: NA
clone size: NA

CDR3 DNA: TGCGCCAGCAGCGCCAACAGGGGGCTCGACACTGAAGCTTTCTTT
CDR3 protein: CASSANRGLDTEAFF
V gene: TRBV5-1
J gene: TRBJ1-1
D gene: TRBD1
clone size: NA

CDR3 DNA: TGTGCCTGGGACCCCGGGACAGGGGGCCCCTATAATTCACCCCTCCACTTT
CDR3 protein: CAWDPGTGGPYNSPLHF
V gene: TRBV30
J gene: TRBJ1-6
D gene: TRBD1
clone size: NA

CDR3 DNA: TGCAGCGTTGGACAGACAGTTAATGAAAAACTGTTTTTT
CDR3 protein: CSVGQTVNEKLFF
V gene: TRBV29-1
J gene: TRBJ1-4
D gene: NA
clone size: NA

CDR3 DNA: TGTGCCAGCAGTTTGCTAGTTGGAGCTTTCTTT
CDR3 protein: CASSLLVGAFF
V gene: TRBV12-3/TRBV12-4
J gene: TRBJ1-1
D gene: NA
clone size: few

CDR3 DNA: TGCGCCAGCAGCTTGGGGGGCTCTAGAGGTGATACGCAGTATTTT
CDR3 protein: CASSLGGSRGDTQYF
V gene: TRBV5-1
J gene: TRBJ2-3
D gene: NA
clone size: NA

CDR3 DNA: TGTGCCAGCACTTGGCGGGGGGCGGATACGCAGTATTTT
CDR3 protein: CASTWRGADTQYF
V gene: TRBV6-5
J gene: TRBJ2-3
D gene: TRBD2
clone size: NA

CDR3 DNA: TGTGCCAGCAGCCAAGGTCAAGAAGGGAGGTACGAGCAGTACTTC
CDR3 protein: CASSQGQEGRYEQYF
V gene: TRBV14
J gene: TRBJ2-7
D gene: NA
clone size: few

CDR3 DNA: TGTGCCAGCACGGTGCGCAGGGCAGATACGCAGTATTTT
CDR3 protein: CASTVRRADTQYF
V gene: TRBV6-5
J gene: TRBJ2-3
D gene: NA
clone size: NA

CDR3 DNA: TGTGCCAGCAGTGGGGCAGCCCAAAATTCACCCCTCCACTTT
CDR3 protein: CASSGAAQNSPLHF
V gene: TRBV6-6
J gene: TRBJ1-6
D gene: NA
clone size: NA

CDR3 DNA: TGTGCCAGCTCACTACAGGGACAGGAGGGCTACACCTTC
CDR3 protein: CASSLQGQEGYTF
V gene: TRBV18
J gene: TRBJ1-2
D gene: TRBD1
clone size: NA

CDR3 DNA: TGTGCCAGCACCATCGGTGGTAACTATGGCTACACCTTC
CDR3 protein: CASTIGGNYGYTF
V gene: TRBV28
J gene: TRBJ1-2
D gene: NA
clone size: once

CDR3 DNA: TGCGCCAGCAGCCAAGAGGTGTCTAGCTCCTACAATGAGCAGTTCTTC
CDR3 protein: CASSQEVSSSYNEQFF
V gene: TRBV4-1
J gene: TRBJ2-1
D gene: NA
clone size: once

CDR3 DNA: TGTGCCAGCAGTGAATCAGGGGTTCGTGGCTACACCTTC
CDR3 protein: CASSESGVRGYTF
V gene: TRBV6-1
J gene: TRBJ1-2
D gene: NA
clone size: NA

CDR3 DNA: TGTGCCAGCAGCTACAGTCAAGATACGCAGTATTTT
CDR3 protein: CASSYSQDTQYF
V gene: TRBV2
J gene: TRBJ2-3
D gene: NA
clone size: NA

CDR3 DNA: TGTGCCAGCTCACGGACAGGTGATTACGAGCAGTACTTC
CDR3 protein: CASSRTGDYEQYF
V gene: TRBV18
J gene: TRBJ2-7
D gene: TRBD1
clone size: once

CDR3 DNA: TGTGCCAGCACCGGACAGGCCTATGGCTACACCTTC
CDR3 protein: CASTGQAYGYTF
V gene: TRBV28
J gene: TRBJ1-2
D gene: TRBD1
clone size: NA

CDR3 DNA: TGTGCCAGCAGCACCGAGGGGTGGCAGGGGGAGACCCAGTACTTC
CDR3 protein: CASSTEGWQGETQYF
V gene: TRBV7-6
J gene: TRBJ2-5
D gene: NA
clone size: NA

CDR3 DNA: TGTGCCAGCAGGGAGGACCAGGAAGGGAATGAAAAACTGTTTTTT
CDR3 protein: CASREDQEGNEKLFF
V gene: TRBV6-6
J gene: TRBJ1-4
D gene: NA
clone size: NA

CDR3 DNA: TGTGCCAGCAGTGAAGGGGCTTATAATCAGCCCCAGCATTTT
CDR3 protein: CASSEGAYNQPQHF
V gene: TRBV6-1
J gene: TRBJ1-5
D gene: NA
clone size: few

CDR3 DNA: TGTGCCAGCTCACCCCGGAAGGACTATGGCTACACCTTC
CDR3 protein: CASSPRKDYGYTF
V gene: TRBV18
J gene: TRBJ1-2
D gene: NA
clone size: NA

CDR3 DNA: TGTGCCCCCGAACCGGGGGCTAATGAAAAACTGTTTTTT
CDR3 protein: CAPEPGANEKLFF
V gene: TRBV7-3
J gene: TRBJ1-4
D gene: NA
clone size: NA